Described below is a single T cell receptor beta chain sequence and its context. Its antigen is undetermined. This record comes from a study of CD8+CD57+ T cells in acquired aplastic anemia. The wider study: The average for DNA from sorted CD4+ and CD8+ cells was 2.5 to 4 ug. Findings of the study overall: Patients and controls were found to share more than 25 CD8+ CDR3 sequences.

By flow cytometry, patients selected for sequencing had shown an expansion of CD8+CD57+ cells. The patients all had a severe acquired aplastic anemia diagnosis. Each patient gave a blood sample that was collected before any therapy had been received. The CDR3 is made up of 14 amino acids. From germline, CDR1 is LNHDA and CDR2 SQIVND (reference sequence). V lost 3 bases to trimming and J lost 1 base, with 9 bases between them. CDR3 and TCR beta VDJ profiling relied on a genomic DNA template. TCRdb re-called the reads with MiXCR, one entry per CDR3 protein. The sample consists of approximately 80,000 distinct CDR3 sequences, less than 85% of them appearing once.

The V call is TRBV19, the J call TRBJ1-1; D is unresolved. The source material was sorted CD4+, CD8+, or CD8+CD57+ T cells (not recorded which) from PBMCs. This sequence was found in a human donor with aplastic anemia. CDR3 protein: CASSMTIANTEAFF. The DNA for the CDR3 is TGTGCCAGTAGTATGACCATAGCGAACACTGAAGCTTTCTTT.